Listed below are T cell receptor beta chains from one sample, sequenced in a study of T cell changes during pregnancy in multiple sclerosis. Only in-frame clones appear in the TCRdb table, and some are missing; sequencing was by immunoSEQ multiplex PCR. The repertoire holds approximately 17,000 clones, with 95% to 97% as singletons. The material was peripheral blood, obtained in the third trimester of pregnancy. Receptors were obtained from a female donor with multiple sclerosis, enrolled in a pregnancy study. CDR3s include the opening cysteine and the closing phenylalanine or tryptophan. D genes are given only for firm matches. Size values are once, few and many counts, or a class for expanded clones, and some rows have none.

>.|.|TRBV19|TRBJ2-5
CASTQTGQETQYF
TGTGCCAGTACCCAGACAGGACAAGAGACCCAGTACTTC
>.|.|TRBV19|TRBJ2-2
CASSPPPLATWRDTGELFF
TGTGCCAGTAGTCCTCCCCCTCTAGCGACCTGGCGGGACACCGGGGAGCTGTTTTTT
>.|TRBD1|TRBV19|TRBJ2-2
CASSRQGPGELFF
TGTGCCAGTAGTAGACAGGGACCCGGGGAGCTGTTTTTT
>.|.|TRBV29-1|TRBJ2-2
CSFRVAGELFF
TGCAGCTTCCGTGTCGCCGGGGAGCTGTTTTTT
>few|TRBD2|TRBV6-4|TRBJ2-1
CASSRWGLREGLPSYNEQFF
TGTGCCAGCAGTCGATGGGGCCTGCGGGAGGGCCTCCCCTCCTACAATGAGCAGTTCTTC
>.|TRBD1|TRBV7-9|TRBJ2-1
CASSSPGQGYNEQFF
TGTGCCAGCAGCTCTCCTGGACAGGGATACAATGAGCAGTTCTTC
>.|.|TRBV9|TRBJ2-1
CASSVQGSADEQFF
TGTGCCAGCAGCGTACAGGGTTCCGCGGATGAGCAGTTCTTC
>once|TRBD1|TRBV6-6|TRBJ1-1
CASRDLGGQWVTEAFF
TGTGCCAGCAGGGACCTAGGGGGACAGTGGGTCACTGAAGCTTTCTTT
>.|.|TRBV28|TRBJ1-1
CASSRTASYTEAFF
TGTGCCAGCAGCCGAACTGCGTCCTACACTGAAGCTTTCTTT
>.|TRBD1|TRBV4-1|TRBJ2-1
CASSQEQGAHNEQFF
TGCGCCAGCAGCCAAGAGCAGGGGGCTCACAATGAGCAGTTCTTC
>.|.|TRBV7-8|TRBJ2-7
CASSPPRRSSYEQYF
TGTGCCAGCAGCCCCCCTCGGAGGAGCTCCTACGAGCAGTACTTC
>.|.|TRBV5-4|TRBJ1-2
CASSFPAAQANYGYTF
TGTGCCAGCAGTTTCCCTGCGGCACAAGCAAACTATGGCTACACCTTC
>.|TRBD1|TRBV5-5|TRBJ1-5
CASSHHFRDRVVSNQPQHF
TGTGCCAGCAGCCATCACTTCCGGGACAGGGTCGTGAGCAATCAGCCCCAGCATTTT
>.|TRBD2|TRBV5-4|TRBJ2-1
CASSLEVSGGARNEQFF
TGTGCCAGCAGCTTGGAGGTCAGCGGGGGGGCGAGGAATGAGCAGTTCTTC
>few|TRBD2|TRBV6-4|TRBJ2-1
CASSFDGSGVKQFF
TGTGCCAGCAGTTTCGATGGTAGCGGGGTGAAACAGTTCTTC
>.|.|TRBV6-1|TRBJ1-2
CASSEVGGYTF
TGTGCCAGCAGTGAGGTGGGCGGCTACACCTTC
>once|TRBD2|TRBV4-1|TRBJ2-5
CASSSTVWEGRGETQYF
TGCGCCAGCAGTTCAACTGTTTGGGAGGGGAGAGGAGAGACCCAGTACTTC
>.|TRBD2|TRBV5-1|TRBJ2-1
CASSLETSRFNEQFF
TGCGCCAGCAGCTTGGAGACTAGCAGGTTCAATGAGCAGTTCTTC
>.|.|TRBV27|TRBJ1-5
CASSPTVNQPQHF
TGTGCCAGCAGCCCGACAGTAAATCAGCCCCAGCATTTT
>.|TRBD1|TRBV6-1|TRBJ2-7
CASSAGQGGTYEQYF
TGTGCCAGCAGTGCGGGACAGGGGGGTACCTACGAGCAGTACTTC
>.|.|TRBV7-3|TRBJ2-1
CASSLNGRLFNEQFF
TGTGCCAGCAGCTTAAACGGGAGATTGTTCAATGAGCAGTTCTTC
>.|.|TRBV18|TRBJ2-1
CASSPPQESSYNEQFF
TGTGCCAGCTCACCACCACAGGAGAGCTCCTACAATGAGCAGTTCTTC
>.|TRBD1|TRBV4-3|TRBJ1-5
CASSQEAGQQRTQHF
TGCGCCAGCAGCCAAGAGGCGGGACAGCAGAGGACCCAGCATTTT
>.|TRBD2|TRBV4-2|TRBJ2-2
CASSQGETGLAGTTNTGELFF
TGTGCCAGCAGCCAAGGTGAAACGGGACTAGCGGGAACCACGAACACCGGGGAGCTGTTTTTT
>.|TRBD1|TRBV10-1|TRBJ2-5
CASSPGTGDFETQYF
TGCGCCAGCAGTCCCGGGACAGGGGACTTTGAGACCCAGTACTTC
>.|.|TRBV6-5|TRBJ1-5
CASSPSLSLNQPQHF
TGTGCCAGCAGTCCTTCGCTAAGCCTCAATCAGCCCCAGCATTTT
>once|TRBD2|TRBV9|TRBJ2-1
CASSVEGGEYLREQFF
TGTGCCAGCAGCGTAGAGGGAGGGGAGTATCTCAGGGAGCAGTTCTTC
>.|TRBD1|TRBV5-5|TRBJ2-7
CASSLAAGGQAGEQYF
TGTGCCAGCAGCTTGGCCGCTGGGGGACAGGCAGGCGAGCAGTACTTC
>.|TRBD1|TRBV7-6|TRBJ2-7
CASSQGQDNYEQYF
TGTGCCAGCAGCCAGGGACAGGATAACTACGAGCAGTACTTC
>once|TRBD1|TRBV7-9|TRBJ2-7
CASSSTQQGAYEQYF
TGTGCCAGCAGCTCAACCCAACAGGGGGCATACGAGCAGTACTTC
>.|TRBD2|TRBV6-1|TRBJ2-6
CASSGLTSGSGANVLTF
TGTGCCAGCAGTGGTTTGACTAGCGGCTCTGGGGCCAACGTCCTGACTTTC
>.|TRBD1|TRBV7-2|TRBJ1-3
CASSVTGAGNTIYF
TGTGCCAGCAGCGTAACAGGGGCAGGAAACACCATATATTTT
>.|.|TRBV15|TRBJ2-7
CATSTGTGLYEQYF
TGTGCCACCAGCACTGGGACGGGACTCTACGAGCAGTACTTC
>few|TRBD2|TRBV19|TRBJ2-2
CASSIGLASTGELFF
TGTGCCAGTAGTATAGGACTAGCGAGCACCGGGGAGCTGTTTTTT
>.|.|TRBV5-4|TRBJ2-1
CASSLDSYWEQFF
TGTGCCAGCAGCTTGGACTCCTACTGGGAGCAGTTCTTC
>.|.|TRBV7-9|TRBJ1-1
CASSLGASIPVAEAFF
TGTGCCAGCAGCTTAGGGGCTTCTATCCCGGTCGCTGAAGCTTTCTTT
>.|TRBD2|TRBV7-2|TRBJ2-1
CASSLAAAGGPSGEQFF
TGTGCCAGCAGCTTAGCGGCAGCGGGAGGGCCCTCGGGTGAGCAGTTCTTC
>.|TRBD2|TRBV7-8|TRBJ2-1
CASSFGVYGGTSGRYEQFF
TGTGCCAGCAGCTTCGGGGTCTACGGGGGGACTAGCGGGAGGTATGAGCAGTTCTTC
>.|.|TRBV6-5|TRBJ2-7
CASSYSDSSYEQYF
TGTGCCAGCAGTTACTCGGACAGCTCCTACGAGCAGTACTTC
>.|TRBD1|TRBV7-9|TRBJ1-1
CASSPQGQDRVEAFF
TGTGCCAGCAGCCCCCAGGGACAGGATCGGGTTGAAGCTTTCTTT
>.|.|TRBV19|TRBJ1-1
CASSTPRRRNTEAFF
TGTGCCAGTAGTACCCCGAGGAGGCGGAACACTGAAGCTTTCTTT
>.|TRBD1|TRBV27|TRBJ2-1
CASSLSGQPNEQFF
TGTGCCAGCAGTTTATCGGGACAGCCCAATGAGCAGTTCTTC
>.|TRBD2|TRBV6-5|TRBJ2-1
CASSSPAGTSGYKQFF
TGTGCCAGCAGTTCCCCCGCCGGGACTAGCGGGTATAAGCAGTTCTTC
>.|.|TRBV5-1|TRBJ2-7
CASATPGGHAYEQYF
TGCGCCAGTGCGACTCCCGGGGGTCACGCCTACGAGCAGTACTTC
>.|.|TRBV5-4|TRBJ2-3
CASSIVTDTQYF
TGTGCCAGCAGCATAGTTACAGATACGCAGTATTTT
>.|.|TRBV29-1|TRBJ1-1
CSALPTSGTEAFF
TGCAGCGCCCTACCCACTAGCGGGACTGAAGCTTTCTTT
>.|.|TRBV6-6|TRBJ2-5
CASSYADLQGGETQYF
TGTGCCAGCAGTTACGCCGACCTCCAGGGCGGTGAGACCCAGTACTTC
>.|.|TRBV14|TRBJ1-4
CASSEVEGRPEKLFF
TGTGCCAGCAGCGAAGTGGAGGGACGTCCTGAAAAACTGTTTTTT
>.|TRBD1|TRBV19|TRBJ1-1
CASNHRGNTEAFF
TGTGCCAGTAATCACAGGGGGAACACTGAAGCTTTCTTT
>.|TRBD2|TRBV5-1|TRBJ2-1
CASQPGPGGRRQFF
TGCGCCAGCCAACCGGGACCGGGGGGGCGACGGCAGTTCTTC
>.|TRBD2|TRBV5-1|TRBJ2-3
CASSHFTSGGPDTQYF
TGCGCCAGCAGCCACTTCACTAGCGGGGGCCCAGATACGCAGTATTTT
>.|.|TRBV15|TRBJ2-3
CATSRDPTNTIIFTDTQYF
TGTGCCACCAGCAGAGATCCGACTAATACGATAATTTTCACAGATACGCAGTATTTT
>.|TRBD1|TRBV19|TRBJ1-2
CASSGQQGVNGYTF
TGTGCCAGTAGTGGCCAACAGGGGGTAAATGGCTACACCTTC
>.|TRBD1|TRBV6-1|TRBJ1-2
CASSEALGTGGDYGYTF
TGTGCCAGCAGTGAAGCCCTTGGGACAGGGGGGGACTATGGCTACACCTTC